Reported below is one T cell receptor (beta chain). This sample stems from a study of blood T cell repertoires in COVID-19. The germline V and J ends were trimmed by 3 bases and 9 bases, with 8 bases remaining between them. This CDR3 spans 11 amino acids. The assay was immunoSEQ multiplex PCR, and TCRdb's table has in-frame clones only and misses some. The data hold hundreds of thousands of clones, with nearly 90% observed a single time. Sequencing used PBMCs or T cells enriched from blood (not recorded which). The TCR was taken from a woman aged 18-35 years with acute COVID-19. V and J are TRBV12-3 or TRBV12-4 and TRBJ1-2, with D uncertain. CDR3 in DNA: TGTGCCAGCAGTTTTGAGAGAAGCTACACCTTC. Its translation is CASSFERSYTF.